This T cell receptor (beta chain) was retrieved from a study of early T cells in non-severe SARS-CoV-2 infection. Across the whole study: The sequenced material was bulk RNA from unsorted whole blood, and its chains were unpaired. Findings and caveats of the study: The study's VDJdb matching favored anti-spike CD8 responses and missed private and CD4 specificities.

This clonotype was counted many times. The antigen is not known. Unique molecular identifier tags were affixed to discrete cDNA molecules. Each CDR3 protein is one row after TCRdb ran MiXCR on the 5' RACE reads. The table records 30,000 to 40,000 distinct CDR3 sequences, 5% to 5.5% of them present only once. This material consisted of whole blood, taken at baseline. This TCR came from an adult who was a healthcare worker with PCR-confirmed SARS-CoV-2 infection or an uninfected control (not recorded which).

CDR3 region: CASSYHLGRSNQPQHF. In nucleotides, the CDR3 is TGTGCCAGCAGTTACCACCTGGGGAGGAGCAATCAGCCCCAGCATTTT. This chain joins TRBV6-2 or TRBV6-3 and TRBJ1-5; D uncertain. The V end lost 2 bases, the J end lost 1 base, and 12 bases lay between the germline ends. The CDR3 is 16 amino acids. The germline V gene encodes CDR1 MNHEY and CDR2 SVGEGT.